The 8 T cell receptor beta chains listed next were all sequenced from one sample in a study of cytomegalovirus exposure and HLA in healthy donors. The primer mix had 60 Vbeta and 13 Jbeta primers. This table comes from immunoSEQ multiplex PCR, and its TCRdb copy is limited to in-frame clones, with some not included. The table has 150,000 to 200,000 clones, roughly 70% seen once. Source material: PBMCs. These receptors all stem from a middle-aged man in good health and CMV-seropositive.

The chain recombines TRBV23-1 with TRBJ2-7; tentatively, D is TRBD1 (6 bases). TRBV23-1 is flagged as an ORF with uncertain function. The CDR3 consists of 17 residues. Trimming took off 4 bases at V and 0 bases at J, with 19 bases between the two ends. The CDR3 here is CASSPSSGTRHSYEQYF. The CDR3 DNA is TGCGCCAGCAGTCCATCCTCCGGGACACGCCACTCCTACGAGCAGTACTTC.

This clone has a handful of counts. This sequence joins TRBV7-2 and TRBJ1-1; D is possibly TRBD1 (5 bases). From germline, CDR1 is SGHTA and CDR2 FQGNSA. This CDR3 is built from 13 residues. V was trimmed by 5 bases and J by 5 bases, leaving 12 bases between them. The CDR3 region is CASSHGGGTEAFF. The CDR3 bases are TGTGCCAGCAGCCACGGGGGGGGGACTGAAGCTTTCTTT.

The chain is built from TRBV29-1 and TRBJ2-1; 11 bases map to TRBD2. The CDR3 consists of 16 residues. The germline V gene has CDR1 SQVTM and CDR2 ANQGSEA. Trimming removed 6 bases from V and 8 bases from J; junction bases left unmatched: 15. DNA of the CDR3: TGCAGCGTCATAAACTTTAGCGGGGGGGTCGTGTATGAGCAGTTCTTC. Translating gives CSVINFSGGVVYEQFF.

V usage is TRBV5-1 and J usage is TRBJ1-5; the D gene is possibly TRBD1 (5 bases). The CDR3 contains 15 residues. Deletions cut 0 bases from V and 4 bases from J, with 11 bases between. Germline lookup yields CDR1 SGHRS and CDR2 YFSETQ. The CDR3 region is CASSLGAGQNQPQHF. Written as DNA, the CDR3 is TGCGCCAGCAGCTTGGGGGCAGGGCAAAATCAGCCCCAGCATTTT.

In nucleotides, the CDR3 is TGTGCCAGCAGCGTAGAAGGAGGGACAGACTCCTACGAGCAGTACTTC. This gives the protein CASSVEGGTDSYEQYF. The V and J genes are TRBV9 and TRBJ2-7; D perhaps matches TRBD1 (7 bases). Germline values: CDR1 SGDLS, CDR2 YYNGEE. The CDR3 length is 16 residues. Trimming removed 0 bases at V and 0 bases at J, with 13 bases between.

The rearrangement uses TRBV29-1 and TRBJ2-1, with 7 bases that match TRBD2. Germline V gene data show CDR1 as SQVTM and CDR2 as ANQGSEA. The CDR3 length is 11 residues. Trimming at V came to 8 bases and at J to 9 bases, leaving 7 bases not matched to a gene. CDR3 in amino acids: CSIQSGVEQFF. For the CDR3, the DNA is TGCAGCATTCAGAGCGGGGTTGAGCAGTTCTTC.

The V and J genes are TRBV30 and TRBJ2-7, with 8 positions matching TRBD1. Germline V gives CDR1 GTSNPN, CDR2 SVGIG (reference sequence). The CDR3 sequence is 13 residues long. V shed 2 bases and J 3 bases; nucleotides not matched to a gene: 3. The DNA of the CDR3 is TGTGCCTGGAGTCCGGACAGGGACTACGAGCAGTACTTC. Its translation: CAWSPDRDYEQYF.

The J gene is TRBJ2-1, the V gene TRBV4-3, with 7 positions matching TRBD1. V was pared by 0 bases and J by 10 bases, with 6 bases of the junction left unmatched. Germline CDR1 is LGHNA and CDR2 is YSLEER. This CDR3 has 14 residues. The CDR3 coding sequence is TGCGCCAGCAGCCAAGATCCGGGGACAGCGGAGCAGTTCTTC. Translating gives CASSQDPGTAEQFF.